Listed below are T cell receptor beta chains from one sample, sequenced in a study of blood T cell repertoires in COVID-19. The repertoire was sequenced with immunoSEQ multiplex PCR; TCRdb's copy has only in-frame clones and lacks some. The data contain under 300,000 clones, nearly 85% of them singletons. Sequencing was performed on peripheral blood. The receptor set was obtained from a human donor in a cohort sampled during active COVID-19. Both conserved end residues are part of each CDR3. A D gene is named only where the DNA matches it firmly. Rows give clone size only sometimes, using once, few, many, or a class for an expanded clone.

abundance: -
v_gene: TRBV3-1/TRBV3-2
j_gene: TRBJ1-2
d_gene: -
CDR3nt: TGTGCCAGCAGCCAAGTGGAGGGAGTCTATGGCTACACCTTC
CDR3aa: CASSQVEGVYGYTF

abundance: -
v_gene: TRBV7-9
j_gene: TRBJ2-5
d_gene: -
CDR3nt: TGTGCCAGCAGCTTAGGCCAGGGACACAATTCGGAAGAGACCCAGTACTTC
CDR3aa: CASSLGQGHNSEETQYF

abundance: -
v_gene: TRBV6-5
j_gene: TRBJ1-1
d_gene: TRBD1
CDR3nt: TGTGCCAGCACCGACGGGGGGACAGGGCGAGCTTTCTTT
CDR3aa: CASTDGGTGRAFF

abundance: -
v_gene: TRBV6-1
j_gene: TRBJ2-6
d_gene: -
CDR3nt: TGTGCCAGCAGTGAGAGTTCAGGGGCCAACGTCCTGACTTTC
CDR3aa: CASSESSGANVLTF

abundance: -
v_gene: TRBV18
j_gene: TRBJ2-5
d_gene: -
CDR3nt: TGTGCCAGCTCAGGCTACAGGGAGGAGACCCAGTACTTC
CDR3aa: CASSGYREETQYF

abundance: -
v_gene: TRBV29-1
j_gene: TRBJ1-2
d_gene: -
CDR3nt: TGCAGCGTTGAAGTAGCTAACTATGGCTACACCTTC
CDR3aa: CSVEVANYGYTF

abundance: -
v_gene: TRBV27
j_gene: TRBJ2-1
d_gene: TRBD2
CDR3nt: TGTGCCAGCAGTCCCTCCACTAGCGGGACTGGAGGTGAGCAGTTCTTC
CDR3aa: CASSPSTSGTGGEQFF

abundance: -
v_gene: TRBV3-1/TRBV3-2
j_gene: TRBJ2-2
d_gene: -
CDR3nt: TGTGCCAGCAGCCAAGAGTTCACGAACACCGGGGAGCTGTTTTTT
CDR3aa: CASSQEFTNTGELFF

abundance: -
v_gene: TRBV2
j_gene: TRBJ2-7
d_gene: -
CDR3nt: TGTGCCAGCGGAGAGTGGACCTACGAGCAGTACTTC
CDR3aa: CASGEWTYEQYF

abundance: once
v_gene: TRBV6-5
j_gene: TRBJ1-2
d_gene: -
CDR3nt: TGTGCCAGCAGTCGAGATGGTGGCTACACCTTC
CDR3aa: CASSRDGGYTF

abundance: -
v_gene: TRBV9
j_gene: TRBJ1-2
d_gene: TRBD1
CDR3nt: TGTGCCAGCAGCCCCCTAAAACGGGACAGTTTATTCTACACCTTC
CDR3aa: CASSPLKRDSLFYTF

abundance: -
v_gene: TRBV18
j_gene: TRBJ2-1
d_gene: TRBD2
CDR3nt: TGTGCCAGCTCACCACCGGGGCTAGCGGGGGGGAAAGAGCAGTTCTTC
CDR3aa: CASSPPGLAGGKEQFF

abundance: -
v_gene: TRBV20-1
j_gene: TRBJ2-4
d_gene: -
CDR3nt: TGCAGTGCTAGTTCAGGGCTACTAGCCAAAAACATTCAGTACTTC
CDR3aa: CSASSGLLAKNIQYF

abundance: -
v_gene: TRBV15
j_gene: TRBJ2-5
d_gene: -
CDR3nt: TGTGCCACCAGCAGAGCTCTGGAGGGGGCTGAGACCCAGTACTTC
CDR3aa: CATSRALEGAETQYF

abundance: -
v_gene: TRBV11-1
j_gene: TRBJ2-2
d_gene: -
CDR3nt: TGTGCCAGCAGTATCGGACTTATGAACACCGGGGAGCTGTTTTTT
CDR3aa: CASSIGLMNTGELFF

abundance: -
v_gene: TRBV4-1
j_gene: TRBJ2-1
d_gene: TRBD2
CDR3nt: TGCGCCAGCAGCCGAGGACTAGAATATGAGCAGTTCTTC
CDR3aa: CASSRGLEYEQFF

abundance: -
v_gene: TRBV24-1
j_gene: TRBJ2-2
d_gene: TRBD1
CDR3nt: TGTGCCACCAGTGACCCGTCCGGGACAGAGGACTTCGGGGAGCTGTTTTTT
CDR3aa: CATSDPSGTEDFGELFF

abundance: -
v_gene: TRBV23-1
j_gene: TRBJ2-5
d_gene: -
CDR3nt: TGCGCCAGCAGTCAAACCCACCTAACGTACCAAGAGACCCAGTACTTC
CDR3aa: CASSQTHLTYQETQYF

abundance: once
v_gene: TRBV19
j_gene: TRBJ1-1
d_gene: TRBD1
CDR3nt: TGTGCCAGTAGCCCTTTGCAGGGGGCGGCTGAAGCTTTCTTT
CDR3aa: CASSPLQGAAEAFF

abundance: -
v_gene: TRBV18
j_gene: TRBJ2-5
d_gene: TRBD2
CDR3nt: TGTGCCAGCTCAGCAACTAGCGCGGGAGAGACCCAGTACTTC
CDR3aa: CASSATSAGETQYF

abundance: -
v_gene: TRBV19
j_gene: TRBJ2-2
d_gene: -
CDR3nt: TGTGCCAGTAAGGGGGGGTTGGAGAACACCGGGGAGCTGTTTTTT
CDR3aa: CASKGGLENTGELFF

abundance: -
v_gene: TRBV5-6
j_gene: TRBJ2-1
d_gene: TRBD1
CDR3nt: TGTGCCAGCCGACAGGGGGCCATACCCAATGAGCAGTTCTTC
CDR3aa: CASRQGAIPNEQFF

abundance: -
v_gene: TRBV5-4
j_gene: TRBJ2-1
d_gene: -
CDR3nt: TGTGCCAGCACTCGGGACTCCAGCTCCTACAATGAGCAGTTCTTC
CDR3aa: CASTRDSSSYNEQFF

abundance: -
v_gene: TRBV2
j_gene: TRBJ1-5
d_gene: TRBD1
CDR3nt: TGTGCCAGCACAAAGGACAGGGGCAATCAGCCCCAGCATTTT
CDR3aa: CASTKDRGNQPQHF

abundance: -
v_gene: TRBV25-1
j_gene: TRBJ1-5
d_gene: -
CDR3nt: TGTGCCAGCGAACTAGGGCAGCCCCAGCATTTT
CDR3aa: CASELGQPQHF

abundance: -
v_gene: TRBV25-1
j_gene: TRBJ2-1
d_gene: -
CDR3nt: TGTGCCAGCAGTGAAACCCCGGGGACCTACAATGAGCAGTTCTTC
CDR3aa: CASSETPGTYNEQFF

abundance: -
v_gene: TRBV30
j_gene: TRBJ1-4
d_gene: -
CDR3nt: TGTGCCTGTGACCTTTCGGGTGAAAAACTGTTTTTT
CDR3aa: CACDLSGEKLFF

abundance: -
v_gene: TRBV29-1
j_gene: TRBJ1-1
d_gene: TRBD1
CDR3nt: TGCAGCGGTTACAGGGGGCCCTCTATCATGAACACTGAAGCTTTCTTT
CDR3aa: CSGYRGPSIMNTEAFF

abundance: -
v_gene: TRBV11-2
j_gene: TRBJ2-3
d_gene: TRBD2
CDR3nt: TGTGCCAGCAGCTTACGTCTAGCGGGAGATACGCAGTATTTT
CDR3aa: CASSLRLAGDTQYF

abundance: -
v_gene: TRBV4-1
j_gene: TRBJ2-7
d_gene: TRBD1
CDR3nt: TGCGCCAGCAGCCAAGATGTACGGACAGGAGGCTACTACGAGCAGTACTTC
CDR3aa: CASSQDVRTGGYYEQYF

abundance: -
v_gene: TRBV11-2
j_gene: TRBJ1-1
d_gene: -
CDR3nt: TGTGCCAGCAGCTTACTACTGAACACTGAAGCTTTCTTT
CDR3aa: CASSLLLNTEAFF

abundance: few
v_gene: TRBV18
j_gene: TRBJ1-6
d_gene: -
CDR3nt: TGTGCCAGCTCACAAATCATCGGGACAAGTAATTCACCCCTCCACTTT
CDR3aa: CASSQIIGTSNSPLHF

abundance: -
v_gene: TRBV11-2
j_gene: TRBJ2-2
d_gene: TRBD1
CDR3nt: TGTGCCAGCAGCCCCCGGGACAGCAAGAGCACCGGGGAGCTGTTTTTT
CDR3aa: CASSPRDSKSTGELFF

abundance: few
v_gene: TRBV12-3/TRBV12-4
j_gene: TRBJ1-1
d_gene: TRBD1
CDR3nt: TGTGCCAGCAGGCTGACAGGGCGGACTGAAGCTTTCTTT
CDR3aa: CASRLTGRTEAFF

abundance: -
v_gene: TRBV3-1/TRBV3-2
j_gene: TRBJ2-7
d_gene: -
CDR3nt: TGTGCCAGCAGCCAAGGGTCCACGGGGCAGTACTTC
CDR3aa: CASSQGSTGQYF

abundance: -
v_gene: TRBV20-1
j_gene: TRBJ1-1
d_gene: TRBD1
CDR3nt: TGCAGTGCTAGTTTCAGGGGGCCCACTGAAGCTTTCTTT
CDR3aa: CSASFRGPTEAFF

abundance: once
v_gene: TRBV5-1
j_gene: TRBJ2-1
d_gene: TRBD1
CDR3nt: TGCGCCAGCAGCGAGGGACAGGGGTTGAACAATGAGCAGTTCTTC
CDR3aa: CASSEGQGLNNEQFF

abundance: -
v_gene: TRBV12-3/TRBV12-4
j_gene: TRBJ1-2
d_gene: TRBD1
CDR3nt: TGTGCCAGCAGTTTGCCGGGACAGGGGACCTTC
CDR3aa: CASSLPGQGTF

abundance: -
v_gene: TRBV6-5
j_gene: TRBJ1-5
d_gene: TRBD1
CDR3nt: TGTGCCACCCAGGGACAGGGGAATCAGCCCCAGCATTTT
CDR3aa: CATQGQGNQPQHF

abundance: -
v_gene: TRBV20-1
j_gene: TRBJ1-1
d_gene: -
CDR3nt: TGCAGTGCTAGACGGAACACTGAAGCTTTCTTT
CDR3aa: CSARRNTEAFF

abundance: -
v_gene: TRBV6-5
j_gene: TRBJ1-1
d_gene: TRBD1
CDR3nt: TGTGCCAGCAGTTCTTACAGGGGGCTAATGAACACTGAAGCTTTCTTT
CDR3aa: CASSSYRGLMNTEAFF

abundance: -
v_gene: TRBV7-2
j_gene: TRBJ2-2
d_gene: TRBD1
CDR3nt: TGTGCCAGCAGATACACGGGACAGGGGAACACCGGGGAGCTGTTTTTT
CDR3aa: CASRYTGQGNTGELFF

abundance: many
v_gene: TRBV6-6
j_gene: TRBJ2-3
d_gene: TRBD2
CDR3nt: TGTGCCAGCAAGAGCGGGAGTGGCACAGATACGCAGTATTTT
CDR3aa: CASKSGSGTDTQYF

abundance: -
v_gene: TRBV7-2
j_gene: TRBJ2-6
d_gene: -
CDR3nt: TGTGCCAGCAGCTTAGACAGTTCTGGGGCCAACGTCCTGACTTTC
CDR3aa: CASSLDSSGANVLTF

abundance: once
v_gene: TRBV6-5
j_gene: TRBJ1-5
d_gene: -
CDR3nt: TGTGCCAGCAGGGGTCCGGGGGACCATCAGCCCCAGCATTTT
CDR3aa: CASRGPGDHQPQHF

abundance: -
v_gene: TRBV9
j_gene: TRBJ1-6
d_gene: -
CDR3nt: TGTGCCAGCAGCGACAGGGAGTCCAATTCACCCCTCCACTTT
CDR3aa: CASSDRESNSPLHF

abundance: -
v_gene: TRBV28
j_gene: TRBJ1-4
d_gene: -
CDR3nt: TGTGCCAGCAGTACCGCAGGGAAAAAACTGTTTTTT
CDR3aa: CASSTAGKKLFF

abundance: once
v_gene: TRBV5-8
j_gene: TRBJ2-1
d_gene: TRBD1
CDR3nt: TGTGCCAGCAGCTTCGGGACAGGGGTGAATGAGCAGTTCTTC
CDR3aa: CASSFGTGVNEQFF

abundance: -
v_gene: TRBV5-1
j_gene: TRBJ2-3
d_gene: -
CDR3nt: TGCGCCAGCAGCTCCCCGGTCGGGGATACGCAGTATTTT
CDR3aa: CASSSPVGDTQYF

abundance: -
v_gene: TRBV19
j_gene: TRBJ2-1
d_gene: -
CDR3nt: TGTGCCAGTAGTATAGATGGTGGGAGAGGGGAGCAGTTCTTC
CDR3aa: CASSIDGGRGEQFF

abundance: -
v_gene: TRBV5-8
j_gene: TRBJ1-2
d_gene: TRBD1
CDR3nt: TGTGCCAGCGGATCCGGACAGGTGGATTACTATGGCTACACCTTC
CDR3aa: CASGSGQVDYYGYTF